This paragraph reports one TCR beta chain. The antigen is not known. This sample was taken from a study of T cell responses to AZD1222 COVID-19 vaccine. Broader study findings: A rise in Spike-specific TCR breadth and depth followed two AZD1222 doses. Mostly white British, mostly female donors; authors suggested clonal diversity may be underestimated. Just six people given AZD1222 tested seropositive at baseline.

Timing groups of about 4 and about 12 weeks for second doses were pooled. Measured with immunoSEQ multiplex PCR; TCRdb has only the in-frame clones, and not every one. The sample holds some 120,000 clones; 92% are singletons and the top ten take roughly 1.5%. This TCR was sampled from an adult who received the AZD1222 COVID-19 vaccine. Sequenced here: peripheral blood, sampled 28 days after the second AZD1222 dose.

The CDR3 spells CASSAGTSGNNEQFF. The CDR3 DNA sequence: TGTGCCAGCAGCGCGGGGACTAGCGGAAACAATGAGCAGTTCTTC. The chain employs TRBV5-4 and TRBJ2-1; TRBD2 agrees at 11 bases. J was trimmed by 5 bases and V by 4 bases; bases with no gene match: 5. The CDR3 runs 15 residues. CDR1 and CDR2 (germline): SGHNT, YYREEE (reference sequence). Complete variable domain (other parts from reference TRBV5-4 and TRBJ2-1): ETGVTQSPTHLIKTRGQQVTLRCSSQSGHNTVSWYQQALGQGPQFIFQYYREEENGRGNFPPRFSGLQFPNYSSELNVNALELDDSALYLCASSAGTSGNNEQFFGPGTRLTVL.